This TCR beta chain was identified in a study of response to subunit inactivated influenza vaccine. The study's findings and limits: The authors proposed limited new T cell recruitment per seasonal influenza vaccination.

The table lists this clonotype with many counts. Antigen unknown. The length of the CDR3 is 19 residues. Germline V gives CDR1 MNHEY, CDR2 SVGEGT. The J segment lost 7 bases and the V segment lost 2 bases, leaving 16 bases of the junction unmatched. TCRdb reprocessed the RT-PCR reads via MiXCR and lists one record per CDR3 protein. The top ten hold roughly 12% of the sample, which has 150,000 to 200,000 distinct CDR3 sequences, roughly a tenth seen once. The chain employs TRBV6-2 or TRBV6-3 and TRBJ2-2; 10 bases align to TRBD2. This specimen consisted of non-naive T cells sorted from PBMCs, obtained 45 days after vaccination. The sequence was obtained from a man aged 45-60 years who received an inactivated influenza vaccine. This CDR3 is CASSYEGLAALTSSGELFF. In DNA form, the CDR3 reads TGTGCCAGCAGTTACGAAGGACTAGCGGCGTTAACGTCAAGCGGGGAGCTGTTTTTT.